This T cell receptor beta chain was identified in a study of T cells in Graves' hyperthyroidism and ophthalmopathy. Findings and caveats of the study: Most thyroid-expanded clonotypes above 0.001 were also found in blood.

The trim removed 1 base at V and 5 bases at J, leaving 9 bases unmatched. The CDR3 is 16 residues long. CDR1 is SGHNT, CDR2 YENEEA, per germline. RNA transcripts were the template for amplifying TCR beta CDR3 regions. The TCR CDR3 was amplified in a first-round RT-PCR using the HTBI primer set. MiXCR, run by TCRdb on the multiplex PCR reads, gives a single entry per CDR3 protein. The repertoire holds approximately 400,000 distinct CDR3 sequences, roughly 14% seen once, with about 7.7% in the top ten. This clonotype has ten or more counts. The antigen remains unidentified. This chain connects TRBV11-3 to TRBJ2-3; 7 bases are shared with TRBD2. The origin of this receptor is a young woman with Graves' hyperthyroidism. The sequencing input was blood. This CDR3 reads CASSLGAVGTKDTQYF. The DNA for the CDR3 is TGTGCCAGCAGCTTAGGGGCCGTAGGGACTAAAGATACGCAGTATTTT.